Listed below are T cell receptor beta chains from one sample, sequenced in a study of T cells in Graves' hyperthyroidism and ophthalmopathy. In TCRdb, the multiplex PCR reads were re-called with MiXCR into one record per CDR3 protein. The sample shows fewer than 300,000 distinct CDR3 sequences, 20% to 25% of them seen only once. The sample comprised blood. These receptors originate from a man aged 35 to 55 with Graves' hyperthyroidism that later progressed to Graves' ophthalmopathy. The CDR3 runs from the conserved cysteine through the conserved F or W. A D gene is named only where the DNA matches it firmly. Clone size, where shown, is once, few, many, or a class for clones that have expanded.

D gene	V gene	clone size	J gene	CDR3 DNA	CDR3 protein
-	TRBV29-1	once	TRBJ1-2	TGCAGCGTTGAAGGGGAACCTAACTATGGCTACACCTTC	CSVEGEPNYGYTF
TRBD1	TRBV27	-	TRBJ2-7	TGTGCCAGCAGTCCCGGGACAGCGCGATTGGAGCAGTACTTC	CASSPGTARLEQYF
-	TRBV5-6	many	TRBJ1-2	TGTGCCAGCAGCTTGGGGGGGGCACCCCAGGGAACTAACTATGGCTACACCTTC	CASSLGGAPQGTNYGYTF
-	TRBV29-1	-	TRBJ1-1	TGCAGCGTTGACTCACAGGGAGGTACTGAAGCTTTCTTT	CSVDSQGGTEAFF
TRBD1	TRBV19	many	TRBJ1-1	TGTGCCAGTAGTATAATGACAGGGCTGAACACTGAAGCTTTCTTT	CASSIMTGLNTEAFF
TRBD1	TRBV6-1	many	TRBJ1-2	TGTGCCAGCAGGGAGTCAGGGGGGGGGTATGGCTACACCTTC	CASRESGGGYGYTF
-	TRBV28	many	TRBJ1-3	TGTGCCAGCAGTCCCCCGAATCGAGGAAACACCATATATTTT	CASSPPNRGNTIYF
-	TRBV15	once	TRBJ1-5	TGTGCCACCAGCACCAACTACGGCAGTAACCAGCATTTT	CATSTNYGSNQHF
-	TRBV12-3/TRBV12-4	-	TRBJ2-7	TGTGCCAGCAGTTCCCGGGGGACTTTCTCCGGGGCGCGGTTTAGCGAGCAGTACTTC	CASSSRGTFSGARFSEQYF
-	TRBV28	-	TRBJ1-1	TGTGCCAGCAGTTTGCCAGGGGCCCTGACTGAAGCTTTCTTT	CASSLPGALTEAFF
-	TRBV4-1	-	TRBJ1-5	TGCGCCAGCAGTTGGGGTTTCGGCCGAGATCAGCCCCAGCATTTT	CASSWGFGRDQPQHF
TRBD2	TRBV20-1	many	TRBJ2-7	TGCAGTGCTCGCCTGACTAGCGGAATCTACGAGCAGTACTTC	CSARLTSGIYEQYF
-	TRBV6-5	many	TRBJ2-2	TGTGCCAGCAGTTACTCGTCCACCGGGGAGCTGTTTTTT	CASSYSSTGELFF
TRBD1	TRBV18	many	TRBJ1-2	TGTGCCAGCTCGACGGACAGGAACTATGGCTACACCTTC	CASSTDRNYGYTF
-	TRBV30	-	TRBJ1-5	TGTGCCTGGAGTTTGGGACACACCAATCAGCCCCAGCATTTT	CAWSLGHTNQPQHF
-	TRBV7-6	many	TRBJ2-7	TGTGCCACATCGGCTTCGGCGAGTAGCGGCTACGAGCAGTACTTC	CATSASASSGYEQYF
-	TRBV2	once	TRBJ2-7	TGTGCCAGCAGGTGGTCAGAAGGATTCGACGAGCAGTACTTC	CASRWSEGFDEQYF
TRBD2	TRBV7-2	many	TRBJ2-5	TGTGCCAGCAGCCTTAGCGGGAGGTGGCCCCTACAAGAGACCCAGTACTTC	CASSLSGRWPLQETQYF
-	TRBV12-3/TRBV12-4	-	TRBJ1-1	TGTGCCAGCAGTTTCGTGGCAGGGAGCACTGAAGCTTTCTTT	CASSFVAGSTEAFF
TRBD2	TRBV19	many	TRBJ2-2	TGTGCCAGTAGTCTGTTAGCGGGGCCGAACACCGGGGAGCTGTTTTTT	CASSLLAGPNTGELFF
-	TRBV6-5	-	TRBJ2-3	TGTGCCAGCAGTTACCGTCTTAGCGCGGATACGCAGTATTTT	CASSYRLSADTQYF
TRBD2	TRBV20-1	-	TRBJ2-5	TGCAGTGCAAAACTAGCGGGAATGGAGACCCAGTACTTC	CSAKLAGMETQYF
-	TRBV6-2/TRBV6-3	few	TRBJ2-7	TGTGCCAGCAGTTACATCTACGCACAGCCACTCTCCTACGAGCAGTACTTC	CASSYIYAQPLSYEQYF
-	TRBV7-9	many	TRBJ2-7	TGTGCCAGCAGCTTCCTATCCGGGGGGCGCGAGCAGTACTTC	CASSFLSGGREQYF
-	TRBV6-1	few	TRBJ2-7	TGTGCCAGCAGTGAAGCAAGGACGATCTACGAGCAGTACTTC	CASSEARTIYEQYF
-	TRBV6-2/TRBV6-3	many	TRBJ2-7	TGTGCCAGCAGTTTCTCACTAGAAGGGGGACACGAGCAGTACTTC	CASSFSLEGGHEQYF
TRBD2	TRBV20-1	many	TRBJ2-5	TGCAGTGCCGTAGCGGGTGTTGAAAGTGAGACCCAGTACTTC	CSAVAGVESETQYF
TRBD1	TRBV3-1	few	TRBJ2-5	TGTGCCAGCAGCCCACGACAGGGGGAGAAGACCCAGTACTTC	CASSPRQGEKTQYF
TRBD1	TRBV13	many	TRBJ2-7	TGTGCCAGCAGCAGCGCCGACAGGGGGACCTACGAGCAGTACTTC	CASSSADRGTYEQYF
-	TRBV7-8	many	TRBJ1-1	TGTGCCAGCAGCTACATTATGAACACTGAAGCTTTCTTT	CASSYIMNTEAFF
TRBD2	TRBV20-1	many	TRBJ2-7	TGCAGTGCTAGACTAGCGGGAGGCTCCTACGAGCAGTACTTC	CSARLAGGSYEQYF
TRBD1	TRBV20-1	many	TRBJ1-6	TGCAGTGCTAGCCTTGTCAGACAGGGGTCACCCCTCCACTTT	CSASLVRQGSPLHF
-	TRBV6-1	many	TRBJ2-7	TGTGCCAGCAGTGCGTACAGGGACTACGAGCAGTACTTC	CASSAYRDYEQYF
-	TRBV6-5	-	TRBJ1-5	TGTGCCAGCAGTTACGCACCCGGGGTGAGGAGCAATCAGCCCCAGCATTTT	CASSYAPGVRSNQPQHF
-	TRBV4-2	many	TRBJ1-2	TGTGCCAGCAGCCAATCTCCAGGGGTAAACTATGGCTACACCTTC	CASSQSPGVNYGYTF
-	TRBV19	-	TRBJ2-7	TGTGCCAGTAGTACGGACGCCGACGGCGAGCAGTACTTC	CASSTDADGEQYF
-	TRBV6-5	-	TRBJ1-2	TGTGCCAGCAGTTATAGGACAGCCTATGGCTACACCTTC	CASSYRTAYGYTF
-	TRBV13	many	TRBJ2-7	TGTGCCAGCAGCTTAGTGGGTTCCGAGCAGTACTTC	CASSLVGSEQYF
TRBD1	TRBV3-1	-	TRBJ2-7	TGTGTCAGCAGCCAAAGTGGAAGGGGGCGCGCCTACGAGCAGTACTTC	CVSSQSGRGRAYEQYF
TRBD1	TRBV2	many	TRBJ1-2	TGTGCCAGCATGCTAACAGGGGGCTATGGCTACACCTTC	CASMLTGGYGYTF
-	TRBV20-1	many	TRBJ1-1	TGCAGTGCTAGAGATCTTAGGCAAAGAAGTATGAACACTGAAGCTTTCTTT	CSARDLRQRSMNTEAFF
TRBD2	TRBV15	many	TRBJ2-5	TGTGCCACCAGCGGCGGACTAGCAGTCGAAGAGACCCAGTACTTC	CATSGGLAVEETQYF
-	TRBV12-3/TRBV12-4	many	TRBJ2-7	TGTGCCAGCAGTTGGGGAGGGGGGCTTTCCGAGCAGTACTTC	CASSWGGGLSEQYF
TRBD2	TRBV12-3/TRBV12-4	-	TRBJ2-2	TGTGCCAGCATAGGAGCGGGAGGGCCTTCCACCGGGGAGCTGTTTTTT	CASIGAGGPSTGELFF
-	TRBV7-3	-	TRBJ2-5	TGTGCCAGCAGCCTCACCGGGATGTACCAAGAGACCCAGTACTTC	CASSLTGMYQETQYF
TRBD1	TRBV4-3	many	TRBJ1-1	TGCGCCAGCAGCCAAGAGGGAGGGTGGACAGGACAGAAGACCTCTGAAGCTTTCTTT	CASSQEGGWTGQKTSEAFF
TRBD1	TRBV28	-	TRBJ2-5	TGTGCCAGCAGTTTTTTCCGTACAGGGGAAGAGACCCAGTACTTC	CASSFFRTGEETQYF
TRBD1	TRBV20-1	many	TRBJ1-6	TGCAGTGCTAGAGAGCCCGGGACAGTGGCATTTGAGTCACCCCTCCACTTT	CSAREPGTVAFESPLHF
-	TRBV10-3	-	TRBJ2-2	TGTGTACGGGGGGCCTACCTTAGTGTCGCGAACACCGGGGAGCTGTTTTTT	CVRGAYLSVANTGELFF
TRBD2	TRBV7-3	-	TRBJ2-2	TGTGCCAGCAGCTTTAGCGGGGCCGGGGAGCTGTTTTTT	CASSFSGAGELFF
-	TRBV6-1	many	TRBJ2-5	TGTGCCAGCAGTGAAGACACAACCCAGTACTTC	CASSEDTTQYF
-	TRBV12-3/TRBV12-4	many	TRBJ2-5	TGTGCCAGCAGTTTTCAGTGGGAGACCCAGTACTTC	CASSFQWETQYF
TRBD1	TRBV12-3/TRBV12-4	-	TRBJ1-2	TGTGCCAGCTACAGGGGGCTAACCAACTATGGCTACACCTTC	CASYRGLTNYGYTF
-	TRBV2	many	TRBJ1-1	TGTGCCAGCACCGACCAGGGCGGAGGAGCTTTCTTT	CASTDQGGGAFF
-	TRBV9	many	TRBJ2-7	TGTGCCAGCAGCGTAGGGGACACGGAGGGGTTCGAGCAGTACTTC	CASSVGDTEGFEQYF
-	TRBV30	many	TRBJ2-4	TGTGCCTGGAGTGAGGGGTGGGACAAAAACATTCAGTACTTC	CAWSEGWDKNIQYF
-	TRBV5-1	many	TRBJ2-7	TGCGCCAGCAGGGGACTCAACTACGAGCAGTACTTC	CASRGLNYEQYF
-	TRBV6-4	many	TRBJ1-1	TGTGCCAGCAGTGACACAATGAACACTGAAGCTTTCTTT	CASSDTMNTEAFF
-	TRBV3-1	many	TRBJ1-1	TGTGCCAGCAGCTCAAGTTGGGGGCAAGACACTGAAGCTTTCTTT	CASSSSWGQDTEAFF